A single sample gave rise to the 21 T cell receptor beta chains below, sequenced in a study of T cell clones after liver transplantation. TCRdb's copy holds only in-frame clones and misses some; the assay was immunoSEQ multiplex PCR. The sample shows around 100,000 clones, 80% to 90% of them seen only once. This sample comprised CD4+ T cells from blood, obtained approximately 4 years after liver transplant. Source of these receptors: a human patient who received a liver transplant. T cells may partly derive from the graft donor.

The V gene is TRBV5-1, the J gene TRBJ2-7; 7 bases map to TRBD1. Germline lookup yields CDR1 SGHRS and CDR2 YFSETQ. V lost 3 bases and J lost 3; bases outside the gene matches: 9. The length of the CDR3 is 15 residues. CDR3 protein: CASSSTGAINYEQYF. CDR3 in DNA: TGCGCCAGCAGCTCCACAGGGGCTATTAACTACGAGCAGTACTTC.

In its sample, this clone was seen a few times. This chain links TRBV9 with TRBJ2-1; TRBD2 matches 11 bases. Trimming removed 0 bases from V and 6 bases from J; junction bases left unmatched: 2. This CDR3 has 15 amino acids. Germline CDR1 reads SGDLS; CDR2 reads YYNGEE. CDR3 in amino acids: CASSVDGLAGNEQFF. The CDR3 DNA reads as TGTGCCAGCAGCGTAGATGGACTAGCGGGCAATGAGCAGTTCTTC.

This clone has only a few counts. This chain connects TRBV5-4 to TRBJ2-3; possible D gene TRBD1, 5 bases. The CDR3 extends over 16 amino acids. CDR1 is SGHNT, CDR2 YYREEE, per germline (reference sequence). Trimming took off 0 bases at V and 3 bases at J, with 14 bases between the two ends. CDR3 sequence (DNA): TGTGCCAGCAGCTTGGCCCAGGGCTTCAAAACAGATACGCAGTATTTT. As protein: CASSLAQGFKTDTQYF. The full variable domain, with the rest looked up from reference TRBV5-4 and TRBJ2-3, is ETGVTQSPTHLIKTRGQQVTLRCSSQSGHNTVSWYQQALGQGPQFIFQYYREEENGRGNFPPRFSGLQFPNYSSELNVNALELDDSALYLCASSLAQGFKTDTQYFGPGTRLTVL.

This chain connects TRBV28 to TRBJ2-3; 8 bases map to TRBD2. J lost 0 bases, V lost 7 bases, and 6 bases had no gene match. Germline CDR1 is MDHEN and CDR2 is SYDVKM. The CDR3 is 15 residues long. CDR3 sequence (DNA): TGTGCCAGCACCCGGGGCGGGGGGAGCACAGATACGCAGTATTTT. It specifies CASTRGGGSTDTQYF.

The rearrangement links TRBV7-3 to TRBJ2-1; TRBD2 aligns across 11 bases. This CDR3 has 16 residues. V was clipped by 5 bases and J by 8 bases; unmatched bases: 11. The germline gives CDR1 SGHTA, CDR2 FQGTGA. The CDR3 protein is CASSVQVSGRAYEQFF. CDR3 DNA: TGTGCCAGCAGCGTACAGGTTAGCGGGAGGGCCTATGAGCAGTTCTTC.

The V gene is TRBV27, the J gene TRBJ2-2; D gene unclear. The germline V and J ends were trimmed by 3 bases and 1 base, with 9 bases remaining between them. CDR1 and CDR2 from the germline V gene are MNHEY and SMNVEV (reference sequence). This CDR3 spans 15 amino acids. Here the CDR3 DNA reads TGTGCCAGCAGTTTTGCACCCCTGAACACCGGGGAGCTGTTTTTT. Translation: CASSFAPLNTGELFF.

The rearrangement links TRBV5-1 to TRBJ2-1; tentatively, D is TRBD1 (5 bases). With 1 base removed from V and 0 bases from J, the gap between germline ends came to 11 bases. CDR3 length: 16 amino acids. CDR1 and CDR2 (germline): SGHRS, YFSETQ. In DNA, the CDR3 is TGCGCCAGCAGCTTGTCAACAGGAGCCTCCTACAATGAGCAGTTCTTC. Amino acids: CASSLSTGASYNEQFF.

The J gene is TRBJ1-1, the V gene TRBV18, with 7 bases matching TRBD1. The CDR3 spans 14 residues. After removal of 1 base from V and 3 bases from J, the junction contained 2 bases not matched to a gene. Looked up from germline, CDR1 is KGHSH and CDR2 is LQKENI. CDR3 loop: CASSPLGTDTEAFF. DNA of the CDR3: TGTGCCAGCTCACCACTAGGGACAGACACTGAAGCTTTCTTT. Variable domain in full (rest from reference TRBV18 and TRBJ1-1): NAGVMQNPRHLVRRRGQEARLRCSPMKGHSHVYWYRQLPEEGLKFMVYLQKENIIDESGMPKERFSAEFPKEGPSILRIQQVVRGDSAAYFCASSPLGTDTEAFFGQGTRLTVV.

V and J are TRBV27 and TRBJ2-1; the match to TRBD2 covers 11 bases. The CDR3 sequence is 15 residues long. V shed 6 bases, J shed 6 bases, and the junction held 7 bases outside the gene matches. Germline V gives CDR1 MNHEY, CDR2 SMNVEV (reference sequence). The CDR3 sequence is CASRGGLAESNEQFF. The CDR3 DNA reads as TGTGCCAGCAGGGGGGGACTAGCGGAGAGCAATGAGCAGTTCTTC.

V is TRBV20-1 and J is TRBJ2-7, with a weak D call TRBD1 (5 bases). The CDR3 spans 11 residues. Germline V gene lookup returns CDR1 DFQATT and CDR2 SNEGSKA (reference sequence). Trimming took off 5 bases at V and 5 bases at J, with 10 bases between the two ends. Written as DNA, the CDR3 is TGCAGTGCTCCTAGGGGTGACGAGCAGTACTTC. This translates into CSAPRGDEQYF.

The V call is TRBV28, the J call TRBJ1-5; 7 bases match TRBD1. This CDR3 has 15 amino acids. CDR1 is MDHEN, CDR2 SYDVKM, per germline. The V gene end was trimmed by 2 bases and the J gene end by 5 bases; junction bases not matched to a gene: 6. CDR3 sequence: CASSLRTGAHQPQHF. The CDR3 DNA reads as TGTGCCAGCAGTTTACGTACAGGGGCGCATCAGCCCCAGCATTTT. Based on the CDR3 plus reference TRBV28 and TRBJ1-5, the full variable domain is DVKVTQSSRYLVKRTGEKVFLECVQDMDHENMFWYRQDPGLGLRLIYFSYDVKMKEKGDIPEGYSVSREKKERFSLILESASTNQTSMYLCASSLRTGAHQPQHFGDGTRLSIL.

V usage is TRBV6-5 and J usage is TRBJ2-7, with D unresolved. Germline V CDR1 and CDR2: MNHEY, SVGAGI. This CDR3 has 13 amino acids. Trimming left V 10 bases short and J 3 bases short, with 16 bases between. CDR3 bases: TGTGCCACCCCAGAGGCAGGATACTACGAGCAGTACTTC. It yields the protein CATPEAGYYEQYF.

The gene calls are TRBV7-8 and TRBJ2-7; a weak D match, TRBD1 (6 bases). The ends were cut back, 4 bases at V and 3 bases at J, with 25 bases in the middle. CDR1 and CDR2 (germline): SGHVS, FQNEAQ. The CDR3 covers 18 residues. CDR3 residues: CASSSVGRGGSSGYEQYF. CDR3 DNA sequence: TGTGCCAGCAGCTCCGTCGGCAGGGGTGGATCCTCGGGCTACGAGCAGTACTTC.

This clone was observed a handful of times. The chain combines TRBV21-1 with TRBJ2-1; TRBD1 reflects the table's D call only, with no check against the DNA. TRBV21-1 is described as a pseudogene. The CDR3 is 17 amino acids. CDR3 DNA: TGTGCCAGCAGCAAACAGAATGGCGGGACAGCTTTGAATGAGCAGTTCTTC. Translating gives CASSKQNGGTALNEQFF.

The sample holds a few counts of this clone. V and J are TRBV7-2 and TRBJ2-3; 9 bases align to TRBD2. The germline V gene encodes CDR1 SGHTA and CDR2 FQGNSA. The CDR3 loop spans 17 amino acids. V lost 4 bases and J lost 4; bases outside the gene matches: 12. In DNA form, the CDR3 reads TGTGCCAGCAGCTCCGACCGGGCTAGCGGGGTCCCAGATACGCAGTATTTT. As protein: CASSSDRASGVPDTQYF.

V gene TRBV5-6 combines with J gene TRBJ1-3; TRBD1 might be the D (5 bases). The CDR3 length is 14 residues. Germline V gives CDR1 SGHDT, CDR2 YYEEEE. V was shortened by 2 bases and J by 4 bases, with 10 bases between the two germline ends. As DNA, the CDR3 is TGTGCCAGCAGCTTCGGGGGTCCCGGAAACACCATATATTTT. Translated: CASSFGGPGNTIYF. Together with reference TRBV5-6 and TRBJ1-3, the CDR3 gives the full variable domain: DAGVTQSPTHLIKTRGQQVTLRCSPKSGHDTVSWYQQALGQGPQFIFQYYEEEERQRGNFPDRFSGHQFPNYSSELNVNALLLGDSALYLCASSFGGPGNTIYFGEGSWLTVV.

The chain links TRBV18 to TRBJ2-5, with D unclear. Trimming removed 0 bases at V and 4 bases at J, with 3 bases between. The CDR3 consists of 12 residues. Germline CDR1 and CDR2: KGHSH and LQKENI. This chain's CDR3 is CASSPPTETQYF. The CDR3 DNA sequence: TGTGCCAGCTCACCACCGACAGAGACCCAGTACTTC.

The V and J genes are TRBV11-3 and TRBJ2-3, with no clear D. CDR3 length equals 14 residues. Germline values: CDR1 SGHNT, CDR2 YENEEA. Trimming cost V 1 base and J 4 bases, with 9 bases left between them. The CDR3 bases are TGTGCCAGCAGCTTAGTAAACGGAGCAGATACGCAGTATTTT. Amino acids: CASSLVNGADTQYF.

The chain carries TRBV7-2 and TRBJ2-3; weak D call: TRBD1 (6 bases). CDR1 and CDR2 (germline): SGHTA, FQGNSA. Between the trimmed V and J ends, which lost 8 bases and 0 bases, there was a span of 15 bases. The CDR3 consists of 15 residues. The CDR3 loop reads CASFKGVMSTDTQYF. CDR3 DNA sequence: TGTGCCAGCTTCAAGGGGGTTATGAGCACAGATACGCAGTATTTT.

This clone is categorized as medium-sized. The rearrangement links TRBV9 to TRBJ2-7, with TRBD2 identical over 8 bases. V was clipped by 0 bases and J by 2 bases; unmatched bases: 4. Germline CDR1 SGDLS, CDR2 YYNGEE. CDR3 size: 15 residues. The CDR3 bases are TGTGCCAGCAGCGTAGAAGCGGGGGAGACCTACGAGCAGTACTTC. Its protein product is CASSVEAGETYEQYF. Using reference TRBV9 and TRBJ2-7 for the parts outside the CDR3, the full variable domain is DSGVTQTPKHLITATGQRVTLRCSPRSGDLSVYWYQQSLDQGLQFLIQYYNGEERAKGNILERFSAQQFPDLHSELNLSSLELGDSALYFCASSVEAGETYEQYFGPGTRLTVT.

CDR3 protein: CASSLTPYNEQFF. CDR3 bases: TGTGCCAGCAGCTTAACTCCTTACAATGAGCAGTTCTTC. This chain links TRBV11-2 with TRBJ2-1; D remains ambiguous. Germline-derived CDR1 and CDR2 are SGHAT and FQNNGV. The length of the CDR3 is 13 residues. Trimming pared 2 bases from V and 4 bases from J, leaving 6 bases between.